Below, 24 T cell receptor beta chains from the same sample are listed, as sequenced in a study of blood T cell repertoires in COVID-19. Generated by immunoSEQ multiplex PCR, the TCRdb table keeps only in-frame clones and is missing some. The sample carries 150,000 to 250,000 clones, 87% recorded once. Source material: PBMCs or T cells enriched from blood (not recorded which). The receptor set was obtained from a young woman who had recovered from COVID-19.

Written as DNA, the CDR3 is TGTGCCAGTAGGAGGACTTACCGGCCGGGACAGGGAGAGAAGTTTAATCAGCCCCAGCATTTT. Protein sequence: CASRRTYRPGQGEKFNQPQHF. The chain recombines TRBV19 with TRBJ1-5; 9 bases agree with TRBD1. V shed 6 bases, J shed 4 bases, and the junction held 25 bases outside the gene matches. This CDR3 is 21 amino acids long. Germline CDR1 LNHDA, CDR2 SQIVND (reference sequence). The entire variable domain, with the rest obtained from reference TRBV19 and TRBJ1-5, is as follows: DGGITQSPKYLFRKEGQNVTLSCEQNLNHDAMYWYRQDPGQGLRLIYYSQIVNDFQKGDIAEGYSVSREKKESFPLTVTSAQKNPTAFYLCASRRTYRPGQGEKFNQPQHFGDGTRLSIL.

The rearrangement joins TRBV7-6 to TRBJ2-5; 8 bases are a match to TRBD1. The CDR3 has 15 residues. The germline V gene encodes CDR1 SGHVS and CDR2 FNYEAQ. J lost 5 bases, V lost 5 bases, and 10 bases had no gene match. CDR3 region: CASSTQPTGGETQYF. CDR3 DNA sequence: TGTGCCAGCAGCACCCAGCCCACAGGGGGGGAGACCCAGTACTTC. The whole variable domain, remainder taken from reference TRBV7-6 and TRBJ2-5, is GAGVSQSPRYKVTKRGQDVALRCDPISGHVSLYWYRQALGQGPEFLTYFNYEAQQDKSGLPNDRFSAERPEGSISTLTIQRTEQRDSAMYRCASSTQPTGGETQYFGPGTRLLVL.

This clone was seen a few times. The genes are TRBV7-9 and TRBJ2-1; 11 bases are a match to TRBD2. Germline V gene data show CDR1 as SEHNR and CDR2 as FQNEAQ (reference sequence). The CDR3 is made up of 18 amino acids. With V trimmed by 2 bases and J by 7 bases, 13 bases remained unmatched. CDR3 region: CASSLPHRLAGRKNEQFF. DNA of the CDR3: TGTGCCAGCAGCTTACCCCACCGACTAGCGGGGAGAAAAAATGAGCAGTTCTTC.

The chain links TRBV4-3 to TRBJ2-1, with 12 bases identical to TRBD2. There are 16 residues in the CDR3. The V gene end was trimmed by 4 bases and the J gene end by 4 bases; junction bases not matched to a gene: 5. Germline V gene sequence: CDR1 LGHNA, CDR2 YSLEER. Here the CDR3 reads CASSRASGGVYNEQFF. The CDR3, as DNA: TGCGCCAGCAGCCGCGCTAGCGGGGGGGTTTACAATGAGCAGTTCTTC.

The chain combines TRBV7-9 with TRBJ2-7; D possibly corresponds to TRBD1 (6 bases). From germline, CDR1 is SEHNR and CDR2 FQNEAQ (reference sequence). CDR3 length: 15 amino acids. Trimming cost V 5 bases and J 0 bases, with 14 bases left between them. DNA for the CDR3: TGTGCCAGCAGCCCTGGACAGACATTCTCCTACGAGCAGTACTTC. Its translation is CASSPGQTFSYEQYF.

The genes are TRBV6-4 and TRBJ1-1; D not resolved. The V and J ends lost 3 bases and 4 bases respectively, with 6 bases between them. CDR1 MRHNA and CDR2 SNTAGT come from the germline V gene. The CDR3 sequence is 12 residues long. The CDR3 region has the DNA TGTGCCAGCAGTGATGGAGGCACTGAAGCTTTCTTT. Protein sequence: CASSDGGTEAFF.

CDR3 sequence: CASNPDRGQPQHF. For the CDR3, the DNA is TGTGCCAGCAACCCGGACAGGGGTCAGCCCCAGCATTTT. The chain uses TRBV2 and TRBJ1-5, with TRBD1 matching over 9 bases. The ends lost 7 bases at V and 6 bases at J; junction bases unmatched: 4. Germline CDR1 SNHLY, CDR2 FYNNEI. The CDR3 totals 13 residues. Looking up the rest from reference TRBV2 and TRBJ1-5 gives the full variable domain: EPEVTQTPSHQVTQMGQEVILRCVPISNHLYFYWYRQILGQKVEFLVSFYNNEISEKSEIFDDQFSVERPDGSNFTLKIRSTKLEDSAMYFCASNPDRGQPQHFGDGTRLSIL.

The genes are TRBV6-5 and TRBJ1-5; D is unclear. V was shortened by 4 bases and J by 2 bases, with 9 bases between the two germline ends. Germline CDR1 reads MNHEY; CDR2 reads SVGAGI. The CDR3 totals 14 residues. The CDR3 is CASSFTTGNQPQHF. The CDR3 region has the DNA TGTGCCAGCAGTTTCACCACGGGCAATCAGCCCCAGCATTTT.

This clone appeared a single time. The chain couples TRBV19 to TRBJ1-4, with D possibly TRBD1 on 6 matching bases. This CDR3 is 14 amino acids long. Trimming stripped 7 bases from V and 2 bases from J, with 11 bases between. In germline, CDR1 is LNHDA, CDR2 SQIVND (reference sequence). The CDR3 sequence is CASIKDSTNEKLFF. In DNA, the CDR3 is TGTGCCAGTATAAAGGACAGCACTAATGAAAAACTGTTTTTT.

This clone was found a few times. The chain combines TRBV6-5 with TRBJ2-7, with TRBD2 matching over 12 bases. The CDR3 runs 15 residues. The ends lost 7 bases at V and 7 bases at J; junction bases unmatched: 11. In germline, CDR1 is MNHEY, CDR2 SVGAGI. The CDR3 protein is CASKSPGLAGREQYF. CDR3 coding DNA: TGTGCCAGCAAGTCGCCGGGACTAGCGGGTCGTGAGCAGTACTTC.

CDR3 region: CASRRDSGGYGYTF. The DNA for the CDR3 is TGTGCCAGCAGACGGGACTCGGGTGGATATGGCTACACCTTC. This rearrangement joins TRBV11-1 to TRBJ1-2, with a weak D call TRBD1 (5 bases). Per germline, CDR1 SGHAT and CDR2 FQDESV (reference sequence). Trimming took off 6 bases at V and 5 bases at J, with 16 bases between the two ends. The CDR3 loop spans 14 amino acids.

CDR3 residues: CASSYGSGGPGNEQFF. For the CDR3, the DNA is TGTGCCAGCAGTTACGGCAGCGGGGGGCCGGGGAATGAGCAGTTCTTC. J is TRBJ2-1 and V is TRBV6-2 or TRBV6-3, with TRBD2 matching 9 bases. The V gene's germline CDR1 is MNHEY and CDR2 SVGEGT. The CDR3 totals 16 residues. V shed 2 bases and J 7 bases; nucleotides not matched to a gene: 9.

V is TRBV30 and J is TRBJ2-7; D is undetermined. Germline V gene lookup returns CDR1 GTSNPN and CDR2 SVGIG (reference sequence). The length of the CDR3 is 13 residues. V shed 1 base and J shed 3 bases, with 10 bases lying between them. CDR3 DNA sequence: TGTGCCTGGAGTGGGCAAGCGAACTACGAGCAGTACTTC. Translating gives CAWSGQANYEQYF.

The rearrangement joins TRBV24-1 to TRBJ1-5; TRBD1 might be the D (6 bases). The V gene lost 4 bases and the J gene lost 8 bases, with 20 bases spanning the gap. The CDR3 spans 16 residues. The germline V gene encodes CDR1 KGHDR and CDR2 SFDVKD. CDR3 nucleotides: TGTGCCACCAGTGAGTCTGGCGGCGCTGAGGGGGAGCCCCAGCATTTT. This gives the protein CATSESGGAEGEPQHF.

This chain joins TRBV27 and TRBJ1-3, with TRBD1 matching 12 bases. V shed 8 bases, J shed 4 bases, and the junction held 9 bases outside the gene matches. Germline CDR1 and CDR2: MNHEY and SMNVEV (reference sequence). CDR3 length equals 16 residues. Written as DNA, the CDR3 is TGTGCCAGCGGGCCGGGACAGGGGGCGAGGGGAAACACCATATATTTT. Translating it yields CASGPGQGARGNTIYF.

The genes are TRBV5-4 and TRBJ2-7; weak D call: TRBD2 (6 bases). V dropped 3 bases and J dropped 5 bases, with 15 bases sitting between them. Germline values: CDR1 SGHNT, CDR2 YYREEE (reference sequence). This CDR3 has 14 amino acids. The CDR3 nucleotides read TGTGCCAGCAGCTGGGGCCGGGACTTGAACGAGCAGTACTTC. Translated, it gives CASSWGRDLNEQYF. Full variable domain (outside the CDR3, taken from reference TRBV5-4 and TRBJ2-7): ETGVTQSPTHLIKTRGQQVTLRCSSQSGHNTVSWYQQALGQGPQFIFQYYREEENGRGNFPPRFSGLQFPNYSSELNVNALELDDSALYLCASSWGRDLNEQYFGPGTRLTVT.

The chain combines TRBV2 with TRBJ2-3, with TRBD2 matching 12 bases. Trimming removed 5 bases from V and 4 bases from J; junction bases left unmatched: 10. From germline, CDR1 is SNHLY and CDR2 FYNNEI. CDR3 size: 17 residues. CDR3 residues: CASSLAGGPSQPDTQYF. CDR3 bases: TGTGCCAGCAGTCTAGCGGGGGGGCCGTCTCAGCCAGATACGCAGTATTTT.

This chain uses TRBV6-1 with TRBJ2-5; D remains unclear. The CDR3 is 13 amino acids. In germline, CDR1 is MNHNS, CDR2 SASEGT. V was trimmed by 2 bases and J by 7 bases, leaving 11 bases between them. CDR3 sequence: CASSEKWALTQYF. The DNA of the CDR3 is TGTGCCAGCAGTGAAAAGTGGGCTTTGACCCAGTACTTC.

The V call is TRBV30, the J call TRBJ1-5, with TRBD1 matching over 7 bases. The CDR3 loop spans 15 amino acids. The J segment lost 6 bases and the V segment lost 5 bases, leaving 13 bases of the junction unmatched. Germline V gene data show CDR1 as GTSNPN and CDR2 as SVGIG (reference sequence). The CDR3 DNA follows: TGTGCCTGGCAGACACCCCAGGGGGTAGGTCAGCCCCAGCATTTT. It specifies CAWQTPQGVGQPQHF.

This chain connects TRBV12-5 to TRBJ2-5; 11 bases agree with TRBD2. The CDR3 contains 15 residues. Germline loops: CDR1 LGHNT, CDR2 FRNRAP. With 6 bases clipped from V and 3 bases from J, the junction kept 6 bases outside the gene matches. This chain's CDR3 is CASGAGTSGKETQYF. CDR3 nucleotides: TGTGCTAGTGGCGCCGGGACTAGCGGAAAAGAGACCCAGTACTTC.

This sequence joins TRBV29-1 and TRBJ2-3, with D maybe TRBD2 (5 bases). CDR1 is SQVTM and CDR2 is ANQGSEA in the germline V gene. The CDR3 loop spans 10 amino acids. V gave up 4 bases and J gave up 6 bases, with 5 bases separating them. CDR3 sequence: CSVVADTQYF. CDR3 DNA sequence: TGCAGCGTTGTAGCGGATACGCAGTATTTT.

The gene calls are TRBV6-5 and TRBJ2-5; no clear D gene. The V end lost 4 bases, the J end lost 5 bases, and 11 bases lay between the germline ends. Germline values: CDR1 MNHEY, CDR2 SVGAGI. This CDR3 spans 13 amino acids. Here the CDR3 reads CASSSDIWETQYF. CDR3 bases: TGTGCCAGCAGTTCCGACATATGGGAGACCCAGTACTTC.

This clone was observed a few times. V gene TRBV5-5 combines with J gene TRBJ1-4; D gene uncertain. Trimming took off 0 bases at V and 8 bases at J, with 5 bases between the two ends. CDR1 and CDR2 from the germline V gene are SGHKS and YYEKEE (reference sequence). The CDR3 loop spans 12 amino acids. For the CDR3, the DNA is TGTGCCAGCAGCTTGGTTCAGGAAAAACTGTTTTTT. Protein product: CASSLVQEKLFF.

The chain links TRBV7-2 to TRBJ1-3; TRBD1 aligns across 8 bases. V dropped 2 bases and J dropped 3; count of bases not matched to a gene: 3. Germline loops: CDR1 SGHTA, CDR2 FQGNSA. The CDR3 length is 15 residues. CDR3 sequence: CASSLQGAIGNTIYF. CDR3 sequence (DNA): TGTGCCAGCAGCTTACAGGGGGCAATTGGAAACACCATATATTTT.